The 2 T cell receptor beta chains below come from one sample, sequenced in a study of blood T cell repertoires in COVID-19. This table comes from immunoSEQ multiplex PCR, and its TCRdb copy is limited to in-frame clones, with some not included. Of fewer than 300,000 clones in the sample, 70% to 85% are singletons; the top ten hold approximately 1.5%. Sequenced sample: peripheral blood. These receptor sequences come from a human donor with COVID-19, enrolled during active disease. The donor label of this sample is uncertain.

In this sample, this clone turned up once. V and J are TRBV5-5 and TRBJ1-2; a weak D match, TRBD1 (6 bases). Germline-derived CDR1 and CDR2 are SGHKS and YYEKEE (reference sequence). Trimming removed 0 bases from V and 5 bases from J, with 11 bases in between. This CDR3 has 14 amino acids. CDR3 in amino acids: CASSLGKQGYGYTF. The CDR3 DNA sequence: TGTGCCAGCAGCTTGGGAAAACAGGGTTATGGCTACACCTTC.

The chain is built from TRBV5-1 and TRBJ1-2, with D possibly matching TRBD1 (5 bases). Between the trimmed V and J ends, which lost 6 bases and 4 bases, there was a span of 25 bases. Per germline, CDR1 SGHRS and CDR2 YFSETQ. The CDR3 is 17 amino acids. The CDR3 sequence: CASTYDSPGDSLYGYTF. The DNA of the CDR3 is TGCGCCAGCACCTATGATTCGCCCGGTGACAGCCTCTATGGCTACACCTTC. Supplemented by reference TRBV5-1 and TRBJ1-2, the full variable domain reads KAGVTQTPRYLIKTRGQQVTLSCSPISGHRSVSWYQQTPGQGLQFLFEYFSETQRNKGNFPGRFSGRQFSNSRSEMNVSTLELGDSALYLCASTYDSPGDSLYGYTFGSGTRLTVV.